The T cell receptor (beta chain) described here comes from a study of blood T cell repertoires in COVID-19. Study at large: Samples taken during acute and convalescent COVID-19 were collected in the United States, Italy and Spain. Nucleic acid was either cDNA or gDNA, and it came from T cells, B-cell-depleted T cells, or PBMCs.

Original handling: From reference gene primer amplification, estimates of nucleated cell counts were derived. Clones were read by immunoSEQ multiplex PCR, and TCRdb kept only the in-frame ones, dropping some. V and J calls and clone size follow that table, whereas D and trimming were derived from the DNA. The sample lists 200,000 to 250,000 clones; 88% were seen once. This clone was seen a few times. The V end was cut by 5 bases, the J end by 6 bases, with 11 bases between. This CDR3 is built from 12 residues. Germline V gene sequence: CDR1 SGHTA, CDR2 FQGNSA. Input material: peripheral blood. The sequence came from a man between 18 and 35 years old with active or convalescent COVID-19. The chain employs TRBV7-2 and TRBJ2-7; weak D call: TRBD2 (6 bases). The CDR3 DNA reads as TGTGCCAGCAGCCCCGGGGGTCTCGAGCAGTACTTC. Its protein is CASSPGGLEQYF.